The sequence of this TCR beta chain was determined in a study of technical replicates of blood from several donors. Germline CDR1 is SGHTS and CDR2 is YDEGEE. The CDR3 is made up of 17 amino acids. The trim removed 3 bases at V and 2 bases at J, leaving 11 bases unmatched. The repertoire was sequenced with immunoSEQ multiplex PCR; TCRdb's copy has only in-frame clones and lacks some. The sample yields tens of thousands of clones, about 97% seen once. V is TRBV5-8 and J is TRBJ2-3, with 8 bases lining up with TRBD2. This TCR was recovered from a human donor in good health. The specimen was T cells isolated from PBMCs. CDR3 sequence: CASSSRWAGGATDTQYF. The CDR3 region has the DNA TGTGCCAGCAGCTCGAGGTGGGCGGGAGGAGCCACAGATACGCAGTATTTT.